The 28 T cell receptor beta chains below were found in one sample sequenced in a study of CD8 T cells in Susac syndrome. RNA totalling about 0.5 to 1 ug underwent reverse transcription with random hexamers. TCRdb ran MiXCR on the immunoSEQ multiplex PCR reads and lists one entry per CDR3 protein. The sample yields fewer than 350,000 distinct CDR3 sequences, under 95% seen once. Sequencing input: CD4+ T cells from PBMCs. Receptors originate from a human donor with multiple sclerosis.

The V and J genes are TRBV3-1 and TRBJ2-1; D unclear. This CDR3 contains 12 residues. Looked up from germline, CDR1 is LGHDT and CDR2 is YNNKEL (reference sequence). V lost 2 bases and J lost 4, with 3 bases in between. Here the CDR3 reads CASSQLYNEQFF. The CDR3 DNA sequence: TGTGCCAGCAGCCAATTGTACAATGAGCAGTTCTTC.

This clonotype is a singleton in its sample. The chain recombines TRBV7-9 with TRBJ2-2; 10 nucleotides agree with TRBD2. The CDR3 is 16 residues long. The V gene end was trimmed by 4 bases and the J gene end by 3 bases; junction bases not matched to a gene: 5. CDR1 SEHNR and CDR2 FQNEAQ come from the germline V gene (reference sequence). The CDR3 protein is CASSSVSGRYTGELFF. DNA of the CDR3: TGTGCCAGCAGCTCTGTTAGCGGGAGGTACACCGGGGAGCTGTTTTTT.

The rearrangement joins TRBV28 to TRBJ1-2, with D unclear. Per the germline V gene, CDR1 is MDHEN and CDR2 is SYDVKM. The CDR3 runs 14 residues. V lost 3 bases to trimming and J lost 1 base, with 9 bases between them. The CDR3 coding sequence is TGTGCCAGCAGTTTGAACGGGATTAACTATGGCTACACCTTC. Its protein is CASSLNGINYGYTF.

This chain uses TRBV20-1 with TRBJ1-1, with 9 nucleotides matching TRBD1. The CDR3 contains 14 residues. The V segment lost 4 bases and the J segment 1 base; nucleotides outside the gene matches: 4. CDR1 is DFQATT and CDR2 is SNEGSKA in the germline V gene (reference sequence). For the CDR3, the DNA is TGCAGTGCTAAAAAGGGACAGGGGAACACTGAAGCTTTCTTT. It specifies CSAKKGQGNTEAFF.

V and J are TRBV4-3 and TRBJ1-1; 7 nucleotides match TRBD1. CDR1 is LGHNA, CDR2 YSLEER, per germline. The CDR3 loop spans 16 amino acids. After removal of 1 base from V and 4 bases from J, the junction contained 9 bases not matched to a gene. DNA for the CDR3: TGCGCCAGCAGCCAAGCCCCTACAGGGGTGAGCACTGAAGCTTTCTTT. Its translation is CASSQAPTGVSTEAFF.

The rearrangement joins TRBV9 to TRBJ2-3; 7 bases map to TRBD1. The germline gives CDR1 SGDLS, CDR2 YYNGEE. The CDR3 runs 15 residues. The V segment lost 3 bases and the J segment 0 bases; nucleotides outside the gene matches: 4. CDR3 sequence reads: CASSAGTVSTDTQYF. In DNA form, the CDR3 reads TGTGCCAGCAGCGCAGGGACAGTTAGCACAGATACGCAGTATTTT.

The V call is TRBV19, the J call TRBJ2-3; possibly TRBD1 or TRBD2 for D (5 bases each). V shed 8 bases and J shed 0 bases, with 18 bases lying between them. The CDR3 has 16 residues. CDR1 and CDR2 (germline): LNHDA, SQIVND (reference sequence). CDR3 DNA sequence: TGTGCCAGTTCATCGAGGGGTAGCCCAAGCACAGATACGCAGTATTTT. It encodes CASSSRGSPSTDTQYF. The full variable domain, with the rest looked up from reference TRBV19 and TRBJ2-3, is DGGITQSPKYLFRKEGQNVTLSCEQNLNHDAMYWYRQDPGQGLRLIYYSQIVNDFQKGDIAEGYSVSREKKESFPLTVTSAQKNPTAFYLCASSSRGSPSTDTQYFGPGTRLTVL.

The rearrangement joins TRBV15 to TRBJ1-1; D ambiguous. The V end was cut by 0 bases, the J end by 5 bases, with 10 bases between. This CDR3 is built from 14 residues. Germline assignment: CDR1 LNHNV and CDR2 YYDKDF (reference sequence). CDR3 bases: TGTGCCACCAGCAGAGATACGGCCCGGACTGAAGCTTTCTTT. Translated: CATSRDTARTEAFF.

The rearrangement joins TRBV5-1 to TRBJ1-1; D gene unclear. The V end was cut by 3 bases, the J end by 2 bases, with 14 bases between. This CDR3 spans 15 amino acids. Germline V gives CDR1 SGHRS, CDR2 YFSETQ. The CDR3 loop is CASSSREGDNTEAFF. The CDR3, as DNA: TGCGCCAGCAGCTCCCGGGAGGGCGATAACACTGAAGCTTTCTTT.

The genes are TRBV19 and TRBJ1-5, with D maybe TRBD1 (5 bases). Germline lookup yields CDR1 LNHDA and CDR2 SQIVND (reference sequence). V lost 2 bases, J lost 7 bases, and 12 bases lay in between. The CDR3 is 14 amino acids. CDR3 sequence: CASSITGEGQPQHF. The CDR3 nucleotides read TGTGCCAGTAGTATAACAGGCGAGGGGCAGCCCCAGCATTTT.

The chain's CDR3 is CSASGSGNQPQHF. CDR3 coding DNA: TGCAGTGCTTCAGGGTCGGGCAATCAGCCCCAGCATTTT. The chain employs TRBV20-1 and TRBJ1-5; D is perhaps TRBD1 (5 bases). The CDR3 loop spans 13 amino acids. In germline, CDR1 is DFQATT, CDR2 SNEGSKA (reference sequence). V lost 5 bases to trimming and J lost 2 bases, with 10 bases between them.

The rearrangement links TRBV19 to TRBJ2-3, with a weak D call TRBD2 (6 bases). The CDR3 consists of 14 residues. Per germline, CDR1 LNHDA and CDR2 SQIVND (reference sequence). V dropped 3 bases and J dropped 8 bases, with 15 bases sitting between them. This CDR3 reads CASSITGARGTQYF. CDR3 sequence (DNA): TGTGCCAGTAGTATCACGGGAGCGAGAGGTACGCAGTATTTT.

This sequence joins TRBV20-1 and TRBJ1-6; tentative D call: TRBD1 (6 bases). This CDR3 region has 15 residues. Trimming took 1 base from V and 7 from J, leaving 14 bases between them. CDR1 is DFQATT and CDR2 is SNEGSKA in the germline V gene (reference sequence). CDR3 sequence (DNA): TGCAGTGCTAGAGCTACAGGGAAAGAGAATTCACCCCTCCACTTT. Its translation is CSARATGKENSPLHF.

Comments on this clonotype: The junction differs from germline at one of its ends, possibly a read error. The gene calls are TRBV7-7 and TRBJ2-1; TRBD1 matches 8 bases. This CDR3 has 14 amino acids. Germline assignment: CDR1 SSHAT and CDR2 FNYEAQ (reference sequence). Written as DNA, the CDR3 is TGTGCTAGCAGCCCTCGAGGACAGGGTAGTGAGCAGTTCTTC. This gives the protein CASSPRGQGSEQFF.

This chain links TRBV12-5 with TRBJ1-4; tentative D call: TRBD1 (6 bases). Trimming left V 1 base short and J 0 bases short, with 9 bases between. This CDR3 is built from 16 residues. Per germline, CDR1 LGHNT and CDR2 FRNRAP. This CDR3 is CASGLGTGSTNEKLFF. The CDR3 DNA sequence: TGTGCTAGTGGTTTGGGAACAGGGTCAACTAATGAAAAACTGTTTTTT.

The rearrangement joins TRBV6-6 to TRBJ2-7; D may be TRBD1 (5 bases). Trimming took off 5 bases at V and 2 bases at J, with 13 bases between the two ends. This CDR3 is 14 amino acids long. CDR1 is MNHNY and CDR2 is SVGAGI in the germline V gene (reference sequence). CDR3 protein: CASSGTRQTYEQYF. The CDR3 DNA reads TGTGCCAGCAGTGGTACACGACAGACCTACGAGCAGTACTTC.

J is TRBJ2-5 and V is TRBV20-1; possible D gene TRBD1, 6 bases. The length of the CDR3 is 14 residues. V lost 3 bases to trimming and J lost 2 bases, with 13 bases between them. From germline, CDR1 is DFQATT and CDR2 SNEGSKA (reference sequence). The CDR3 bases are TGCAGTGCTAGCCGGGACAACCAGCAAGAGACCCAGTACTTC. Residues: CSASRDNQQETQYF.

This chain links TRBV30 with TRBJ1-5; 8 bases line up with TRBD1. The V segment lost 2 bases and the J segment 5 bases; nucleotides outside the gene matches: 8. Germline V gene sequence: CDR1 GTSNPN, CDR2 SVGIG (reference sequence). The CDR3 is 15 residues long. As DNA, the CDR3 is TGTGCCTGGAGTCCCACCGGACAGGGAGATCAGCCCCAGCATTTT. Protein sequence: CAWSPTGQGDQPQHF.

The chain is built from TRBV2 and TRBJ2-7; the D gene is possibly TRBD1 (5 bases). V was clipped by 7 bases and J by 0 bases, with 16 bases between them. CDR1 is SNHLY, CDR2 FYNNEI, per germline. The length of the CDR3 is 15 residues. The CDR3 sequence is CASKVLGQGSYEQYF. For the CDR3, the DNA is TGTGCCAGCAAGGTGCTCGGACAAGGCTCCTACGAGCAGTACTTC. The variable domain in full, with the rest retrieved from reference TRBV2 and TRBJ2-7, is EPEVTQTPSHQVTQMGQEVILRCVPISNHLYFYWYRQILGQKVEFLVSFYNNEISEKSEIFDDQFSVERPDGSNFTLKIRSTKLEDSAMYFCASKVLGQGSYEQYFGPGTRLTVT.

DNA of the CDR3: TGCAGTGCTTCCCCGACAGGGGGCTACTACGAGCAGTACTTC. Its protein is CSASPTGGYYEQYF. This sequence joins TRBV20-1 and TRBJ2-7, with TRBD1 identical over 10 bases. CDR3 length: 14 residues. The germline V gene encodes CDR1 DFQATT and CDR2 SNEGSKA (reference sequence). Trimming removed 5 bases from V and 3 bases from J; junction bases left unmatched: 7.

The count of this clonotype is one. The chain has TRBV10-3 and TRBJ1-5; no clear D gene. In germline, CDR1 is ENHRY, CDR2 SYGVKD. V lost 3 bases, J lost 9 bases, and 12 bases lay in between. CDR3 length: 13 amino acids. CDR3 in amino acids: CAISDGWDLPQHF. For the CDR3, the DNA is TGTGCCATCAGTGACGGATGGGATCTGCCCCAGCATTTT.

V usage is TRBV7-2 and J usage is TRBJ2-3; no clear D gene. Trimming pared 1 base from V and 5 bases from J, leaving 7 bases between. This CDR3 comprises 13 residues. Germline lookup yields CDR1 SGHTA and CDR2 FQGNSA. The CDR3 nucleotides read TGTGCCAGCAGCTTAGACTGGGGAGATACGCAGTATTTT. Its protein is CASSLDWGDTQYF.

The gene calls are TRBV13 and TRBJ1-2; 7 nucleotides line up with TRBD1. Germline values: CDR1 PRHDT, CDR2 FYEKMQ (reference sequence). This CDR3 contains 15 residues. V shed 0 bases and J 3 bases; nucleotides not matched to a gene: 4. Here the CDR3 reads CASSLGGQLHYGYTF. The CDR3 DNA sequence: TGTGCCAGCAGCTTAGGGGGACAGCTACACTATGGCTACACCTTC. Looking up the rest from reference TRBV13 and TRBJ1-2 gives the full variable domain: AAGVIQSPRHLIKEKRETATLKCYPIPRHDTVYWYQQGPGQDPQFLISFYEKMQSDKGSIPDRFSAQQFSDYHSELNMSSLELGDSALYFCASSLGGQLHYGYTFGSGTRLTVV.

This chain connects TRBV6-1 to TRBJ1-2; the D is unclear. Trimming removed 6 bases at V and 5 bases at J, with 13 bases between. Per germline, CDR1 MNHNS and CDR2 SASEGT. This CDR3 is 13 amino acids long. Here the CDR3 reads CASSRTPGYGYTF. CDR3 DNA sequence: TGTGCCAGCAGCCGAACTCCTGGATATGGCTACACCTTC.

This clonotype appeared once. The chain is built from TRBV3-1 and TRBJ1-1; D is possibly TRBD1 (5 bases). Germline V gene sequence: CDR1 LGHDT, CDR2 YNNKEL (reference sequence). The CDR3 extends over 17 amino acids. V gave up 0 bases and J gave up 1 base, with 15 bases separating them. The CDR3 spells CASSQDRQTRQNTEAFF. The CDR3 bases are TGTGCCAGCAGCCAAGATAGACAGACTAGACAGAACACTGAAGCTTTCTTT. The full variable domain, in which reference TRBV3-1 and TRBJ1-1 provide the parts outside the CDR3, is DTAVSQTPKYLVTQMGNDKSIKCEQNLGHDTMYWYKQDSKKFLKIMFSYNNKELIINETVPNRFSPKSPDKAHLNLHINSLELGDSAVYFCASSQDRQTRQNTEAFFGQGTRLTVV.

The chain combines TRBV4-2 with TRBJ1-3; D ambiguous. This CDR3 spans 17 amino acids. Trimming stripped 6 bases from V and 7 bases from J, with 25 bases between. Germline CDR1 reads LGHNA; CDR2 reads YNFKEQ. The CDR3 nucleotides are TGTGCCAGCAGGCGGGAAGCCGACCGGAGCTGGAGGAACACCATATATTTT. Its protein product is CASRREADRSWRNTIYF.

The chain joins TRBV12-3 or TRBV12-4 to TRBJ2-3; 7 nucleotides agree with TRBD1. Unmatched junction bases numbered 8, after V lost 6 bases and J lost 5 bases. The CDR3 runs 14 residues. CDR3 residues: CASSSFRTGDTQYF. CDR3 DNA: TGTGCCAGCAGCTCTTTTAGGACAGGAGATACGCAGTATTTT.

This clonotype has just one count. This sequence joins TRBV20-1 and TRBJ2-7; no definite D call. This CDR3 comprises 13 residues. Trimming removed 1 base from V and 0 bases from J, with 7 bases in between. Per germline, CDR1 DFQATT and CDR2 SNEGSKA (reference sequence). This chain's CDR3 is CSARGYLSYEQYF. For the CDR3, the DNA is TGCAGTGCTAGAGGGTACCTCTCCTACGAGCAGTACTTC.